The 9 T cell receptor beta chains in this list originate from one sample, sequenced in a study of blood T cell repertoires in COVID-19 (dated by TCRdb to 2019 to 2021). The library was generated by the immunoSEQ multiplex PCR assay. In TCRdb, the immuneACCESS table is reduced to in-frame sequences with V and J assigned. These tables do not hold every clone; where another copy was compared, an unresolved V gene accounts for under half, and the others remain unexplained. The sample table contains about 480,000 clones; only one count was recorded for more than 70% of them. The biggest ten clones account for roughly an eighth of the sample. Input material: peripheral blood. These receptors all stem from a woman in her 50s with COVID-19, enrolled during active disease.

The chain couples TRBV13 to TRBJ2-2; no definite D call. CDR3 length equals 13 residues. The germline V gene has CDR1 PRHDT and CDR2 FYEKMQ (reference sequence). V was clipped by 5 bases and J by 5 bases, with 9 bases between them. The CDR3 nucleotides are TGTGCCAGCAGCCCTGAGGTGACCGGGGAGCTGTTTTTT. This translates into CASSPEVTGELFF.

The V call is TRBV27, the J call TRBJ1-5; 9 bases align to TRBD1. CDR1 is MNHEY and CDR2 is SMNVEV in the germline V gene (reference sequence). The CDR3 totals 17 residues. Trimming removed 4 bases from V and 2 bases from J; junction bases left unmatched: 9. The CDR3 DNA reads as TGTGCCAGCAGTTCACGGACAGGGGATAGTGGCAATCAGCCCCAGCATTTT. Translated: CASSSRTGDSGNQPQHF.

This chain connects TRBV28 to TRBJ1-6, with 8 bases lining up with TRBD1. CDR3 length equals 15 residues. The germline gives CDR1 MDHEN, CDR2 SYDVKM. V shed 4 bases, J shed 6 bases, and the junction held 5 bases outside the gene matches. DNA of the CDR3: TGTGCCAGCAGTTCTACCGACAGGGGTAATTCACCCCTCCACTTT. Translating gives CASSSTDRGNSPLHF. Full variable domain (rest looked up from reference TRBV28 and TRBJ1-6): DVKVTQSSRYLVKRTGEKVFLECVQDMDHENMFWYRQDPGLGLRLIYFSYDVKMKEKGDIPEGYSVSREKKERFSLILESASTNQTSMYLCASSSTDRGNSPLHFGNGTRLTVT.

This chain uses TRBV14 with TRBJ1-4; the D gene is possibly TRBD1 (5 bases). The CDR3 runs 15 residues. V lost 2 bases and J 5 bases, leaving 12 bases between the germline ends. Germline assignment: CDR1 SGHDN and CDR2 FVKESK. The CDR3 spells CASSQRGDLNEKLFF. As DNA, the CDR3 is TGTGCCAGCAGCCAACGGGGGGATTTAAATGAAAAACTGTTTTTT. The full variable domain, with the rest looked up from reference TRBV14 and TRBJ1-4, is EAGVTQFPSHSVIEKGQTVTLRCDPISGHDNLYWYRRVMGKEIKFLLHFVKESKQDESGMPNNRFLAERTGGTYSTLKVQPAELEDSGVYFCASSQRGDLNEKLFFGSGTQLSVL.

The CDR3 here is CASSEALGVDSPLHF. The CDR3 nucleotides are TGTGCCAGCAGTGAAGCGCTAGGGGTGGATTCACCCCTCCACTTT. The genes are TRBV6-1 and TRBJ1-6; D is possibly TRBD1 (5 bases). V was trimmed by 0 bases and J by 8 bases, leaving 11 bases between them. Germline V gene data show CDR1 as MNHNS and CDR2 as SASEGT. This CDR3 contains 15 residues.

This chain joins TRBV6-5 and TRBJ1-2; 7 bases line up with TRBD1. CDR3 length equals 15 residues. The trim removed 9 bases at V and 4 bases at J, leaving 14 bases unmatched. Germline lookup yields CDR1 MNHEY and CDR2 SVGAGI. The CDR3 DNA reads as TGTGCCAGTAAGCCCGACAGGGATCCCTCCTATGGCTACACCTTC. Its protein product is CASKPDRDPSYGYTF.

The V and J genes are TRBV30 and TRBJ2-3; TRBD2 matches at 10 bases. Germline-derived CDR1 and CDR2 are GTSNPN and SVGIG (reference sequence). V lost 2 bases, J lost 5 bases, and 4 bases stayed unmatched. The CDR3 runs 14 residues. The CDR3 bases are TGTGCCTGGAGTAGCGGGGGGGGCATAGATACGCAGTATTTT. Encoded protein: CAWSSGGGIDTQYF.

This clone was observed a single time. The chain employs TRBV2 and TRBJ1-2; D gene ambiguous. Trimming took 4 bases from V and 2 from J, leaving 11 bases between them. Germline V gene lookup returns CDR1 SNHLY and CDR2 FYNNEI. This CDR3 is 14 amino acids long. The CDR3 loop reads CASSVEGTNYGYTF. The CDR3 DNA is TGTGCCAGCAGTGTTGAGGGTACAAACTATGGCTACACCTTC.

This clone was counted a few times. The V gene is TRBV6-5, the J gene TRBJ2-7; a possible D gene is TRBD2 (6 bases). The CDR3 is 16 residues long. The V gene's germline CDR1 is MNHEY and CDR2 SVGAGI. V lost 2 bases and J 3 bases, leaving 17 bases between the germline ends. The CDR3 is CASSYGWRGAVYEQYF. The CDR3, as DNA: TGTGCCAGCAGTTACGGGTGGAGGGGCGCGGTCTACGAGCAGTACTTC.